Listed here is a single T cell receptor beta chain. Its specificity is unknown. This CDR3 spans 12 amino acids. V was shortened by 0 bases and J by 8 bases, with 5 bases between the two germline ends. CDR1 and CDR2 (germline): SGHDT, YYEEEE. This sample stems from a study of OX40 agonist ivuxolimab in advanced cancers. Study in general: The diagnoses of dose-escalation patients were hepatocellular carcinoma, melanoma, renal cell or head and neck cancer. Partial responses were observed in three patients, of whom one had hepatocellular carcinoma and two had cutaneous melanoma.

Study observations and caveats: Certain nonresponding patients likewise had low normalized T-cell clonal expansion. Averaging showed that CD8+ T cells had more expanded clones than CD4+ did.

Assay: immunoSEQ multiplex PCR; the TCRdb copy retains only in-frame clones and omits some. Altogether approximately 68,000 clones are present, approximately 87% being singletons, with the ten largest covering 4%. Sequenced material: CD4+ or CD8+ T cells sorted from blood, taken in a trial of the OX40 agonist ivuxolimab. V and J are TRBV5-6 and TRBJ1-4; D gene uncertain. This TCR was sampled from an adult with an advanced solid tumor such as melanoma, head and neck, liver or kidney cancer. The CDR3 DNA follows: TGTGCCAGCAGCTTGGTAGGGGAAAAACTGTTTTTT. It translates to CASSLVGEKLFF.